The 32 T cell receptor beta chains below all came from one sample that was sequenced in a study of blood T cell repertoires in COVID-19. Using immunoSEQ multiplex PCR, the repertoire was profiled, and TCRdb retains in-frame clones only, with some absent. The sample lists roughly 180,000 clones, about 85% occurring once. Sample: peripheral blood. These receptors were taken from a woman aged 25 to 45 with active or convalescent COVID-19.

This rearrangement joins TRBV3-1 (or the pseudogene TRBV3-2) to TRBJ1-1; 9 bases match TRBD1. The CDR3 is made up of 15 amino acids. Trimming at V came to 4 bases and at J to 5 bases, leaving 8 bases not matched to a gene. Germline lookup yields CDR1 LGHDT and CDR2 YNNKEL (reference sequence). CDR3 sequence reads: CASSPRTGAGTEAFF. The DNA of the CDR3 is TGTGCCAGCAGCCCGAGGACAGGGGCAGGGACTGAAGCTTTCTTT.

Note on this clone: A much larger clone is a single base away; this may be a read error. This chain links TRBV28 with TRBJ1-2; 7 bases match TRBD1. CDR3 length equals 12 residues. CDR1 and CDR2 from the germline V gene are MDHEN and SYDVKM. V was pared by 6 bases and J by 8 bases, with 6 bases of the junction left unmatched. In DNA, the CDR3 is TGTGCCAGCAGACAGGGGACCTTAGGCTACACCTTC. It yields the protein CASRQGTLGYTF.

The chain couples TRBV21-1 to TRBJ2-7; the table assigns TRBD2, which was not confirmed against the DNA. TRBV21-1 is reported as a pseudogene. The CDR3 runs 19 residues. Here the CDR3 reads CASSKVQREGCRSSYEQYF. In DNA form, the CDR3 reads TGTGCCAGCAGCAAAGTCCAGCGGGAGGGGTGTAGAAGCTCCTACGAGCAGTACTTC.

The chain recombines TRBV5-1 with TRBJ1-6; TRBD1 aligns across 7 bases. The V segment lost 4 bases and the J segment 7 bases; nucleotides outside the gene matches: 8. This CDR3 has 15 residues. From germline, CDR1 is SGHRS and CDR2 YFSETQ. CDR3 residues: CASSSGTGENSPLHF. CDR3 DNA sequence: TGCGCCAGCAGCAGCGGTACAGGGGAAAATTCACCCCTCCACTTT.

J is TRBJ2-7 and V is TRBV6-6; 11 bases map to TRBD2. The CDR3 is 16 residues long. Germline loops: CDR1 MNHNY, CDR2 SVGAGI (reference sequence). J was trimmed by 0 bases and V by 6 bases; bases with no gene match: 7. CDR3: CASRGGLAVISYEQYF. The DNA of the CDR3 is TGTGCCAGCAGAGGGGGACTAGCGGTTATCTCCTACGAGCAGTACTTC.

V and J are TRBV7-2 and TRBJ2-1; the D is unclear. The V end was cut by 1 base, the J end by 5 bases, with 9 bases between. Germline loops: CDR1 SGHTA, CDR2 FQGNSA. The CDR3 has 14 amino acids. CDR3 amino acids: CASSLVWRDNEQFF. CDR3 bases: TGTGCCAGCAGCTTAGTTTGGAGAGACAATGAGCAGTTCTTC.

This clone has a handful of counts. CDR3 in amino acids: CASSPKTGRNQPQHF. The CDR3 coding sequence is TGTGCCAGCAGCCCGAAGACAGGCCGAAATCAGCCCCAGCATTTT. The chain couples TRBV7-2 to TRBJ1-5; D might be TRBD1 (6 bases). The germline V and J ends were trimmed by 5 bases and 4 bases, with 15 bases remaining between them. The CDR3 length is 15 residues. CDR1 and CDR2 from the germline V gene are SGHTA and FQGNSA.

CDR3 in DNA: TGTGCCAGCAGCTTAGTCAACCGTCCCTCCGGGCAGCCCCAGCATTTT. Translating gives CASSLVNRPSGQPQHF. V is TRBV7-2 and J is TRBJ1-5; no clear D gene. The germline gives CDR1 SGHTA, CDR2 FQGNSA. V lost 1 base and J 7 bases, leaving 17 bases between the germline ends. The CDR3 extends over 16 amino acids.

The V gene is TRBV5-1, the J gene TRBJ1-2; 9 bases are a match to TRBD1. Trimming took 4 bases from V and 6 from J; bases not matched to a gene: 1. Germline values: CDR1 SGHRS, CDR2 YFSETQ. This CDR3 has 12 amino acids. CDR3 region: CASSRDRDGYTF. The CDR3 DNA follows: TGCGCCAGCAGCAGGGACAGGGATGGCTACACCTTC.

V is TRBV7-9 and J is TRBJ1-5; perhaps TRBD1 as D (6 bases). The CDR3 is 17 amino acids. Germline assignment: CDR1 SEHNR and CDR2 FQNEAQ (reference sequence). V lost 5 bases and J 0 bases, leaving 17 bases between the germline ends. Written as DNA, the CDR3 is TGTGCCAGCAGCCCTTTAAGACAGGACCCTAGCAATCAGCCCCAGCATTTT. Protein sequence: CASSPLRQDPSNQPQHF.

Comments on this clone: The identical CDR3 is also encoded by other nucleotide sequences in the sample. V is TRBV28 and J is TRBJ1-1, with TRBD1 matching over 7 bases. V gave up 5 bases and J gave up 1 base; unmatched junction bases: 7. The germline gives CDR1 MDHEN, CDR2 SYDVKM. This CDR3 region has 15 residues. The CDR3 coding sequence is TGTGCCAGCAGTCCCGGGGACAGAGAGAACACTGAAGCTTTCTTT. It translates to CASSPGDRENTEAFF. Drawing the rest from reference TRBV28 and TRBJ1-1, the complete variable domain is DVKVTQSSRYLVKRTGEKVFLECVQDMDHENMFWYRQDPGLGLRLIYFSYDVKMKEKGDIPEGYSVSREKKERFSLILESASTNQTSMYLCASSPGDRENTEAFFGQGTRLTVV.

The chain has TRBV28 and TRBJ2-2, with D tentatively TRBD1 (5 bases). Trimming removed 4 bases from V and 7 bases from J, with 13 bases in between. The CDR3 is made up of 14 amino acids. The germline V gene encodes CDR1 MDHEN and CDR2 SYDVKM. CDR3 residues: CASSSLGASGELFF. CDR3 in DNA: TGTGCCAGCAGTTCCCTAGGGGCGAGCGGGGAGCTGTTTTTT.

The chain couples TRBV19 to TRBJ1-3, with D possibly TRBD1 on 5 matching bases. Between the trimmed V and J ends, which lost 5 bases and 0 bases, there was a span of 14 bases. Germline V gives CDR1 LNHDA, CDR2 SQIVND (reference sequence). CDR3 length equals 16 residues. In DNA, the CDR3 is TGTGCCAGTAGTCCGTTTTTGGACAACTCTGGAAACACCATATATTTT. As protein: CASSPFLDNSGNTIYF.

The chain links TRBV19 to TRBJ1-5, with D unresolved. The V and J ends lost 7 bases and 0 bases respectively, with 10 bases between them. Germline V gives CDR1 LNHDA, CDR2 SQIVND (reference sequence). The CDR3 has 14 residues. CDR3 sequence (DNA): TGTGCCAGTAAAGAGGGTCCTAGCAATCAGCCCCAGCATTTT. This gives the protein CASKEGPSNQPQHF. Full variable domain (missing parts from reference TRBV19 and TRBJ1-5): DGGITQSPKYLFRKEGQNVTLSCEQNLNHDAMYWYRQDPGQGLRLIYYSQIVNDFQKGDIAEGYSVSREKKESFPLTVTSAQKNPTAFYLCASKEGPSNQPQHFGDGTRLSIL.

The rearrangement uses TRBV2 and TRBJ2-1, with 7 bases that match TRBD1. CDR3 length: 14 residues. V trimming: 3 bases; J trimming: 4 bases; junction bases outside the gene matches: 3. In germline, CDR1 is SNHLY, CDR2 FYNNEI. The CDR3 nucleotides read TGTGCCAGCAGTGAGGGACAGCTTTACAATGAGCAGTTCTTC. Encoded protein: CASSEGQLYNEQFF. The whole variable domain, filled in from reference TRBV2 and TRBJ2-1, reads EPEVTQTPSHQVTQMGQEVILRCVPISNHLYFYWYRQILGQKVEFLVSFYNNEISEKSEIFDDQFSVERPDGSNFTLKIRSTKLEDSAMYFCASSEGQLYNEQFFGPGTRLTVL.

This clone has just one count. The chain couples TRBV7-2 to TRBJ2-1; TRBD1 is a possible D gene (5 bases). The CDR3 runs 16 residues. V lost 5 bases, J lost 0 bases, and 14 bases lay in between. Germline values: CDR1 SGHTA, CDR2 FQGNSA. CDR3 sequence: CASSPPTARSYNEQFF. In nucleotides, the CDR3 is TGTGCCAGCAGCCCCCCGACAGCCCGCTCCTACAATGAGCAGTTCTTC.

This clone was detected a few times. This chain links TRBV6-5 with TRBJ1-1; a weak D match, TRBD1 (6 bases). The CDR3 runs 12 residues. Germline V lookup: CDR1 MNHEY, CDR2 SVGAGI. V was clipped by 7 bases and J by 1 base, with 7 bases between them. The CDR3: CASKTGNTEAFF. Here the CDR3 DNA reads TGTGCCAGCAAGACAGGGAACACTGAAGCTTTCTTT.

V and J are TRBV5-5 and TRBJ1-1; weak D call: TRBD1 (5 bases). Germline V gene sequence: CDR1 SGHKS, CDR2 YYEKEE (reference sequence). V shed 4 bases and J shed 2 bases, with 24 bases lying between them. This CDR3 region has 18 residues. CDR3 bases: TGTGCCAGCAGCAGGACCACCCCCGGCGGGGGAGGAAACACTGAAGCTTTCTTT. Translating it yields CASSRTTPGGGGNTEAFF. Supplemented by reference TRBV5-5 and TRBJ1-1, the full variable domain reads DAGVTQSPTHLIKTRGQQVTLRCSPISGHKSVSWYQQVLGQGPQFIFQYYEKEERGRGNFPDRFSARQFPNYSSELNVNALLLGDSALYLCASSRTTPGGGGNTEAFFGQGTRLTVV.

The chain joins TRBV11-2 to TRBJ2-1; 7 nucleotides agree with TRBD1. Germline CDR1 and CDR2: SGHAT and FQNNGV. The CDR3 extends over 15 amino acids. V trimming: 3 bases; J trimming: 6 bases; junction bases outside the gene matches: 8. The CDR3 loop is CASSFNRGPLNEQFF. The CDR3 nucleotides read TGTGCCAGCAGCTTTAACAGGGGCCCCCTCAATGAGCAGTTCTTC.

The V gene is TRBV19, the J gene TRBJ2-1; 11 nucleotides agree with TRBD2. The CDR3 totals 14 residues. V dropped 5 bases and J dropped 5; count of bases not matched to a gene: 2. Germline CDR1 is LNHDA and CDR2 is SQIVND (reference sequence). The CDR3 bases are TGTGCCAGTAGTCTAGCGGGGGGAAACAATGAGCAGTTCTTC. Protein sequence: CASSLAGGNNEQFF.

The chain links TRBV19 to TRBJ1-2; D gene uncertain. V lost 8 bases, J lost 4 bases, and 11 bases lay in between. The germline V gene encodes CDR1 LNHDA and CDR2 SQIVND (reference sequence). The CDR3 contains 12 residues. DNA for the CDR3: TGTGCCAGTTCCGCGGCCTCCTATGGCTACACCTTC. It specifies CASSAASYGYTF.

The chain combines TRBV14 with TRBJ1-1; 10 bases are a match to TRBD1. Germline CDR1 reads SGHDN; CDR2 reads FVKESK. There are 14 residues in the CDR3. Losses at the gene ends were 1 base for V and 11 bases for J; bases not matched to a gene: 7. CDR3 coding DNA: TGTGCCAGCAGCCAAGCCGGGACAGGGGAGAAGGCTTTCTTT. Its translation: CASSQAGTGEKAFF.

The rearrangement joins TRBV28 to TRBJ1-2; tentative D call: TRBD1 (6 bases). Looked up from germline, CDR1 is MDHEN and CDR2 is SYDVKM. Between the trimmed V and J ends, which lost 1 base and 14 bases, there was a span of 17 bases. CDR3 length equals 13 residues. As DNA, the CDR3 is TGTGCCAGCAGTTTATCGTACAGGGCCGGCGGGACCTTC. Amino acid sequence: CASSLSYRAGGTF.

The rearrangement links TRBV13 to TRBJ1-4; no clear D. This CDR3 comprises 16 residues. Germline V lookup: CDR1 PRHDT, CDR2 FYEKMQ (reference sequence). The V end was cut by 4 bases, the J end by 3 bases, with 15 bases between. Here the CDR3 reads CASSSAGEEANEKLFF. The CDR3 bases are TGTGCCAGCAGCTCCGCCGGGGAGGAGGCTAATGAAAAACTGTTTTTT. The complete variable domain, with remaining parts taken from reference TRBV13 and TRBJ1-4, reads AAGVIQSPRHLIKEKRETATLKCYPIPRHDTVYWYQQGPGQDPQFLISFYEKMQSDKGSIPDRFSAQQFSDYHSELNMSSLELGDSALYFCASSSAGEEANEKLFFGSGTQLSVL.

The chain is built from TRBV5-4 and TRBJ2-5; maybe TRBD1 (6 bases). The CDR3 contains 14 residues. The ends were cut back, 2 bases at V and 2 bases at J, with 10 bases in the middle. From germline, CDR1 is SGHNT and CDR2 YYREEE (reference sequence). Written as DNA, the CDR3 is TGTGCCAGCAGCTTCGGACAGAGACAAGAGACCCAGTACTTC. As protein: CASSFGQRQETQYF.

V usage is TRBV28 and J usage is TRBJ2-3; weak D call: TRBD2 (5 bases). With 5 bases removed from V and 4 bases from J, the gap between germline ends came to 13 bases. Germline V gene lookup returns CDR1 MDHEN and CDR2 SYDVKM. This CDR3 has 14 amino acids. For the CDR3, the DNA is TGTGCCAGCAGTCTAGGGCTAGCAGCAGATACGCAGTATTTT. Amino acid sequence: CASSLGLAADTQYF.

The rearrangement links TRBV27 to TRBJ1-1; D gene uncertain. This CDR3 has 14 residues. The V gene's germline CDR1 is MNHEY and CDR2 SMNVEV (reference sequence). V lost 6 bases and J lost 1, with 12 bases in between. The CDR3 nucleotides read TGTGCCAGCAGACAACAAGCAGGGAACACTGAAGCTTTCTTT. It encodes CASRQQAGNTEAFF.

The rearrangement links TRBV6-1 to TRBJ2-6, with TRBD1 matching over 9 bases. The V segment lost 1 base and the J segment 3 bases; nucleotides outside the gene matches: 4. CDR3 length: 17 amino acids. CDR1 MNHNS and CDR2 SASEGT come from the germline V gene. The CDR3 DNA follows: TGTGCCAGCAGTGAAGTTACAGGGGGCGGTGGGGCCAACGTCCTGACTTTC. As protein: CASSEVTGGGGANVLTF.

The chain employs TRBV19 and TRBJ1-3; maybe TRBD1 (6 bases). Trimming pared 9 bases from V and 4 bases from J, leaving 13 bases between. The CDR3 contains 13 residues. Looked up from germline, CDR1 is LNHDA and CDR2 is SQIVND (reference sequence). The CDR3 reads CASSVGGGNTIYF. The CDR3 DNA reads TGTGCCAGCTCCGTAGGGGGAGGAAACACCATATATTTT.

V gene TRBV24-1 combines with J gene TRBJ2-1, with 9 bases identical to TRBD2. Germline values: CDR1 KGHDR, CDR2 SFDVKD. The CDR3 consists of 17 residues. After removal of 9 bases from V and 6 bases from J, the junction contained 17 bases not matched to a gene. Here the CDR3 reads CATSSGGRVPVVNEQFF. Here the CDR3 DNA reads TGTGCCACCTCTTCGGGCGGGAGGGTTCCTGTAGTCAATGAGCAGTTCTTC.

The J gene is TRBJ1-2, the V gene TRBV7-9, with D unclear. V dropped 5 bases and J dropped 8 bases, with 15 bases sitting between them. The germline gives CDR1 SEHNR, CDR2 FQNEAQ (reference sequence). CDR3 length: 13 amino acids. The CDR3 here is CASSPLLLEGYTF. The DNA of the CDR3 is TGTGCCAGCAGCCCCCTTCTGTTGGAGGGCTACACCTTC.

The chain has TRBV6-4 and TRBJ2-3; 11 nucleotides align to TRBD2. V shed 2 bases, J shed 1 base, and the junction held 2 bases outside the gene matches. The CDR3 is 16 amino acids. Germline CDR1 reads MRHNA; CDR2 reads SNTAGT. CDR3 protein: CASSDGLAGGTDTQYF. CDR3 DNA: TGTGCCAGCAGTGACGGACTAGCGGGTGGCACAGATACGCAGTATTTT.